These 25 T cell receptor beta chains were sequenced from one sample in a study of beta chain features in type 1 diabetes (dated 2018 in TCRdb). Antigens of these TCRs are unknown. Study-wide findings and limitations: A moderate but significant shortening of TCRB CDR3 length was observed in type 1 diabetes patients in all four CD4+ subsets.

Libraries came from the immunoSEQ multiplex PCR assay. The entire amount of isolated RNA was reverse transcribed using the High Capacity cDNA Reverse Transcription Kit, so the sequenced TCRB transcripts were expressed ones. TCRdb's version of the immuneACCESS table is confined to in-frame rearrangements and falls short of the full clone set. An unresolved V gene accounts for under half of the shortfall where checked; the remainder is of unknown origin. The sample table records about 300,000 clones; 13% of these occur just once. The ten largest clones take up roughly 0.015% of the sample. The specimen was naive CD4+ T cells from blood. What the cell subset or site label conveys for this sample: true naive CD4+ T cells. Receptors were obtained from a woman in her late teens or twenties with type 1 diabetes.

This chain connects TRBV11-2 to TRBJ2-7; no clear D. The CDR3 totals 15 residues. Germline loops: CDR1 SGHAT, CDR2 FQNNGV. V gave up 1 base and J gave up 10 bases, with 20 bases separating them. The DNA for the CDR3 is TGTGCCAGCAGCTTAGGCGAGGCTACAATCCTTTCCCAGTACGTC. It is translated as CASSLGEATILSQYV.

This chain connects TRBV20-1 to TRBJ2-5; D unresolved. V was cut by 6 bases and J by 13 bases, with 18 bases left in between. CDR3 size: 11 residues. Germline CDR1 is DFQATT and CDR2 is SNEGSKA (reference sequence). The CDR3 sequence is CSATDRRDRYF. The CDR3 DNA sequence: TGCAGTGCAACAGACCGAAGAGACCGGTACTTC.

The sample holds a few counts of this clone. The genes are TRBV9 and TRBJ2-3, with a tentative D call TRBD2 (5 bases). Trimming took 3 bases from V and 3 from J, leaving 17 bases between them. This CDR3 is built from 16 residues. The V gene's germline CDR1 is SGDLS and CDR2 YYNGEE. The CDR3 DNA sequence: TGTGCCAGCAGCGCCGGGATCAGCAGTCTTACAGATACGCAGTATTTT. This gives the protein CASSAGISSLTDTQYF.

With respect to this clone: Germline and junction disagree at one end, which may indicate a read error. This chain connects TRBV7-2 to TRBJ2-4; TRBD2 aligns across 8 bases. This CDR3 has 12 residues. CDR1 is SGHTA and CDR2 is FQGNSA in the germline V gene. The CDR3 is CASSFTGGPRHF. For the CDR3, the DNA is TGTGCCAGCAGCTTCACGGGAGGGCCGAGGCACTTC.

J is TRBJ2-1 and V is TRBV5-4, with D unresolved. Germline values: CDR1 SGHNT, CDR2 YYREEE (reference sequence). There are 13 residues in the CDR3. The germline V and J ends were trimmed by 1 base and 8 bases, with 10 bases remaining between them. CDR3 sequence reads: CASSLPPSYEQFF. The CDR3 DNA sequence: TGTGCCAGCAGCTTGCCTCCTAGTTATGAGCAGTTCTTC.

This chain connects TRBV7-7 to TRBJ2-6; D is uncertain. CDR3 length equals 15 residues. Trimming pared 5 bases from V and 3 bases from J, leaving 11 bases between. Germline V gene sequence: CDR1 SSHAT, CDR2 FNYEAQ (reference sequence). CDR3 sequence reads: CASSPGFVGANVLTF. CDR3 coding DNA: TGTGCCAGCAGCCCTGGCTTCGTTGGGGCCAACGTCCTGACTTTC.

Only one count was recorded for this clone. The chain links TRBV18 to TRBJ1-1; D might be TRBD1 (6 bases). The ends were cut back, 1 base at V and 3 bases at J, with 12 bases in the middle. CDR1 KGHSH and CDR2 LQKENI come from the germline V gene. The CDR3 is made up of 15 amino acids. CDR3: CASSPLRGGYTEAFF. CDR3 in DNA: TGTGCCAGCTCACCACTCAGGGGTGGATACACTGAAGCTTTCTTT.

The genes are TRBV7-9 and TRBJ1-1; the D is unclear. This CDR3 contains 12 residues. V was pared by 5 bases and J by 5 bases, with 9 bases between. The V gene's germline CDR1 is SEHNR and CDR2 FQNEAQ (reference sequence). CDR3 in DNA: TGTGCCAGCAGCCCCTGGCAAACTGAAGCTTTCTTT. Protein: CASSPWQTEAFF.

DNA of the CDR3: TGTGCCAGCAGCCAGTCGACAGGGAAAGCTGGGGCCAACGTCCTGACTTTC. Protein product: CASSQSTGKAGANVLTF. The V and J genes are TRBV14 and TRBJ2-6; 7 bases line up with TRBD1. This CDR3 is built from 17 residues. Trimming removed 3 bases from V and 2 bases from J; junction bases left unmatched: 7. Germline CDR1 and CDR2: SGHDN and FVKESK.

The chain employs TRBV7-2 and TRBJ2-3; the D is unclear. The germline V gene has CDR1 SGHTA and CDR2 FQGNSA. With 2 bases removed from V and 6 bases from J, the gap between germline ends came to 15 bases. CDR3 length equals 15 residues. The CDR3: CASSLLPPSEDTQYF. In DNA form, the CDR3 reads TGTGCCAGCAGCTTACTTCCGCCGAGCGAGGATACGCAGTATTTT.

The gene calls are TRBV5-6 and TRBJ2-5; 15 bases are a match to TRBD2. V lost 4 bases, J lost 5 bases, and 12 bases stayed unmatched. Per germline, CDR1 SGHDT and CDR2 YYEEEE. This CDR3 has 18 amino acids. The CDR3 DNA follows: TGTGCCAGCAGCACGCGGACTAGCGGGAGGGGCCGGGACGAGACCCAGTACTTC. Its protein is CASSTRTSGRGRDETQYF.

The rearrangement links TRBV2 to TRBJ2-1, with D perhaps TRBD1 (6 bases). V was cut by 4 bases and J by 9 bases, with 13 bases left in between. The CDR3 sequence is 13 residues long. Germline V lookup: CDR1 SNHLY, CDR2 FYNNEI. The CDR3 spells CASSAQGLTEQFF. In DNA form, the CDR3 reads TGTGCCAGCAGTGCGCAGGGGCTCACTGAGCAGTTCTTC.

CDR3 DNA: TGTGCCAGCAGCTTAATCAGGGGCCGTCATGAGACCCAGTACTTC. This translates into CASSLIRGRHETQYF. This sequence joins TRBV11-2 and TRBJ2-5; tentative D call: TRBD1 (6 bases). The V gene lost 2 bases and the J gene lost 5 bases, with 15 bases spanning the gap. The CDR3 length is 15 residues. The germline CDR1 and CDR2 sequences are SGHAT and FQNNGV.

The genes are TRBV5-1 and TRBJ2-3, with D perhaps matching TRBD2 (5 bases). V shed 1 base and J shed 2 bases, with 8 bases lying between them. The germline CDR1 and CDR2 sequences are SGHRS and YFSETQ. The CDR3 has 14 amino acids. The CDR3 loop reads CASSLSSATDTQYF. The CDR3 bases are TGCGCCAGCAGCTTGAGTAGCGCCACAGATACGCAGTATTTT. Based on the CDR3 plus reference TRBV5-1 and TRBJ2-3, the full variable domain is KAGVTQTPRYLIKTRGQQVTLSCSPISGHRSVSWYQQTPGQGLQFLFEYFSETQRNKGNFPGRFSGRQFSNSRSEMNVSTLELGDSALYLCASSLSSATDTQYFGPGTRLTVL.

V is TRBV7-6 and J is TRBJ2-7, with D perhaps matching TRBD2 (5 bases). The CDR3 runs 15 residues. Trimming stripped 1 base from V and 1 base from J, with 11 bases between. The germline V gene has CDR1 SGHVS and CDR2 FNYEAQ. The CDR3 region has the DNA TGTGCCAGCAGCTTAGTGAGGGAGTTGTCCTACGAGCAGTACTTC. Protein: CASSLVRELSYEQYF.

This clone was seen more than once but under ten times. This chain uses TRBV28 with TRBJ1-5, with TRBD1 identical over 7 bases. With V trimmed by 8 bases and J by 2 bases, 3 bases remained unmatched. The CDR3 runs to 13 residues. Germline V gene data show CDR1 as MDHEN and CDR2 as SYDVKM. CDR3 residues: CASWTGGNQPQHF. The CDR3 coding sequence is TGTGCCAGCTGGACAGGCGGCAATCAGCCCCAGCATTTT.

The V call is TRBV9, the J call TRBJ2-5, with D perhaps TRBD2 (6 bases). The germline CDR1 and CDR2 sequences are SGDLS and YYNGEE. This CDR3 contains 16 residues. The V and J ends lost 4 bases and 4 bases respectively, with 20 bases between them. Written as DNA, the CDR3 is TGTGCCAGCAGCTTAACAGGAAGAGGTAGCGGAGAGACCCAGTACTTC. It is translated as CASSLTGRGSGETQYF.

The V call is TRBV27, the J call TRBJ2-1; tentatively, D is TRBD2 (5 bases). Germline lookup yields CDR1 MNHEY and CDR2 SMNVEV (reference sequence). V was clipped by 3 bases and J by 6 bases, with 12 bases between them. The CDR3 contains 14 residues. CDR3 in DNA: TGTGCCAGCAGTTTTTTCAGCGGCTCCAATGAGCAGTTCTTC. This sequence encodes CASSFFSGSNEQFF.

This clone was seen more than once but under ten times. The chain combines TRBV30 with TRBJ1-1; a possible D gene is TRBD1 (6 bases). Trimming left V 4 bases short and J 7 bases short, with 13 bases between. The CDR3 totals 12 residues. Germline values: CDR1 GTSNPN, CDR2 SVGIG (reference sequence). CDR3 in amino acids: CAWKAGASEAFF. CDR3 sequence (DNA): TGTGCCTGGAAAGCGGGGGCGAGTGAAGCTTTCTTT.

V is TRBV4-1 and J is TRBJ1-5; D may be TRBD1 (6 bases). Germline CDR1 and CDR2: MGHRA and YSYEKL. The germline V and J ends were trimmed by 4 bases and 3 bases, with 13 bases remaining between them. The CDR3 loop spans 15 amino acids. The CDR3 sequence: CASSPTDSFNQPQHF. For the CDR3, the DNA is TGCGCCAGCAGCCCAACGGACAGCTTCAATCAGCCCCAGCATTTT.

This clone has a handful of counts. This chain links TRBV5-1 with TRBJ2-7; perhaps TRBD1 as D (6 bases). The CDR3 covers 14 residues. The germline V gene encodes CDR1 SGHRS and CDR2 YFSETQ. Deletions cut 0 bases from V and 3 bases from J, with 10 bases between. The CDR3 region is CASSLAQGIYEQYF. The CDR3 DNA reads TGCGCCAGCAGCTTGGCACAGGGAATCTACGAGCAGTACTTC.

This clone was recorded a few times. CDR3 DNA: TGCGCCAGCAGTTCCGCGCCCGGGACACTAACCTACGAGCAGTACTTC. This gives the protein CASSSAPGTLTYEQYF. This chain connects TRBV5-1 to TRBJ2-7, with TRBD1 as a possible D gene (6 bases). Trimming left V 5 bases short and J 2 bases short, with 20 bases between. The CDR3 consists of 16 residues. Germline V lookup: CDR1 SGHRS, CDR2 YFSETQ.

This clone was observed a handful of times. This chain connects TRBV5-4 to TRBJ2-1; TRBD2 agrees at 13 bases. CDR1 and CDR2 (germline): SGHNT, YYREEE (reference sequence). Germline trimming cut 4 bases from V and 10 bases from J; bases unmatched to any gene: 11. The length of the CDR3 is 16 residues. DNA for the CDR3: TGTGCCAGCAGCCTGGTGCCGGGACTAGCGGGAAAAGAGCAGTTCTTC. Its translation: CASSLVPGLAGKEQFF. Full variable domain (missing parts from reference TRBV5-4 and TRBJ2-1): ETGVTQSPTHLIKTRGQQVTLRCSSQSGHNTVSWYQQALGQGPQFIFQYYREEENGRGNFPPRFSGLQFPNYSSELNVNALELDDSALYLCASSLVPGLAGKEQFFGPGTRLTVL.

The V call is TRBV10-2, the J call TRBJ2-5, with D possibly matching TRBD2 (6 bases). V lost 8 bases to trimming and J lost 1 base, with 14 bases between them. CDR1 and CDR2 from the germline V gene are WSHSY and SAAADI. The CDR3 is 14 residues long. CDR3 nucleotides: TGCGCCAGCGGGGAATCTAGCGCCCAAGAGACCCAGTACTTC. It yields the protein CASGESSAQETQYF.

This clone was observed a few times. The CDR3 DNA sequence: TGCGCCAGCAGCCTCAGTAGCGGGGGATACAATGAGCAGTTCTTC. This encodes CASSLSSGGYNEQFF. The rearrangement joins TRBV4-1 to TRBJ2-1; TRBD2 matches 9 bases. V gave up 4 bases and J gave up 4 bases; unmatched junction bases: 5. CDR3 length: 15 amino acids. Germline V gives CDR1 MGHRA, CDR2 YSYEKL.